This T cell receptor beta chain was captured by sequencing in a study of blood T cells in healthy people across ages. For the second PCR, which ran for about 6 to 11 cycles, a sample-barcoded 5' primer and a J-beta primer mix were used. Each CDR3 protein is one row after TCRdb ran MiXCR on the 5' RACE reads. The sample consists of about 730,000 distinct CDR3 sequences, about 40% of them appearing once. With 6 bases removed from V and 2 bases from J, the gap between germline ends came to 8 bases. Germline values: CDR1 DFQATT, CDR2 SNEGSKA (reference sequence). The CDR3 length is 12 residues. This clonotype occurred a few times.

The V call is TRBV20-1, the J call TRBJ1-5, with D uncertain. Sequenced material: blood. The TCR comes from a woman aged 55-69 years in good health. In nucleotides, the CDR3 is TGCAGTGCGGTTATGGGCAATCAGCCCCAGCATTTT. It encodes CSAVMGNQPQHF.